The T cell receptor (beta chain) under discussion was sequenced for a study of cytomegalovirus exposure and HLA in healthy donors. Regarding the study as a whole: Specific recognition of CMV antigens was confirmed in vitro for a few chains (all CMV-associated).

Germline CDR1 reads SEHNR; CDR2 reads FQNEAQ (reference sequence). The CDR3 totals 11 residues. Trimming removed 9 bases at V and 4 bases at J, with 7 bases between. Points on this clone: Its antigen is unidentified.

Use of 60 Vbeta and 13 Jbeta primers characterized the PCR. Libraries were prepared by immunoSEQ multiplex PCR; TCRdb keeps only in-frame clonotypes and omits some of them. The top ten clones hold less than 2% of a sample with about 120,000 clones, about 66% of them seen once. The sample was PBMCs. The TCR was taken from a man aged 25-45 years in good health and CMV-seropositive. The V call is TRBV7-9, the J call TRBJ2-1; no reliable D call. CDR3 nucleotide sequence: TGTGCCAGTACTCTATACAATGAGCAGTTCTTC. Amino acid sequence: CASTLYNEQFF.